This entry describes one T cell receptor (beta chain). Its antigen is unknown. The source of the sample is a study of a mutant IDH1 vaccine in newly diagnosed glioma. Across the study: Treated patients, approximately 62% male and about 38% female, averaged about 40 years of age. Participants attended visit V12, the safety follow-up, at week 35, and then attended visit V13 at week 47.

Time point denoted: week 47, end of study. The vaccine gave 300 ug of a 20-mer mutant IDH1 peptide subcutaneously per dose. New IDH1-mutant, ATRX-lost WHO grade 3 or 4 astrocytomas occurred in donors. The ends lost 6 bases at V and 3 bases at J; junction bases unmatched: 6. The germline gives CDR1 ENHRY, CDR2 SYGVKD. There are 14 residues in the CDR3. Assay: immunoSEQ multiplex PCR; the TCRdb copy retains only in-frame clones and omits some. The data hold approximately 35,000 clones, with more than 80% observed a single time. The sequence derives from a woman aged 40-49 years with glioma. This chain joins TRBV10-3 and TRBJ2-5, with 8 nucleotides matching TRBD2. Sequencing used PBMCs, obtained from a glioma patient whose treatment included an IDH1 peptide vaccine. The CDR3 here is CAISPGLDEETQYF. The CDR3 coding sequence is TGTGCCATCAGCCCGGGACTAGACGAAGAGACCCAGTACTTC.